This T cell receptor beta chain was identified in a study of radiotherapy plus CTLA-4 blockade in lung cancer. About the study: With 31% of patients having disease control, objective responses were seen in roughly 18%.

CDR3 length equals 11 residues. CDR1 is SGHDT and CDR2 is YYEEEE in the germline V gene. Trimming cost V 5 bases and J 7 bases, with 9 bases left between them. A remark on this clone: Its specificity is not known.

Study-level findings and limits: Once radiotherapy plus ipilimumab had been given, TCR clones derived from tumor expanded in blood.

Sequencing used immunoSEQ multiplex PCR; TCRdb keeps in-frame clones, though not all of them. The repertoire holds about 68,000 clones, with around three quarters as singletons. The chain uses TRBV5-6 and TRBJ1-1; D possibly corresponds to TRBD1 (6 bases). The material was peripheral blood, obtained from a patient treated with radiotherapy plus ipilimumab. This clonotype was obtained from a human donor with non-small cell lung cancer who had a complete response to radiotherapy plus ipilimumab. The CDR3 reads CASSRQVEAFF. The CDR3 nucleotides read TGTGCCAGCAGTCGACAGGTTGAAGCTTTCTTT.